These 14 T cell receptor beta chains share one sample of origin, sequenced in a study of post-analysis software for immune sequencing data (dated by TCRdb to about 2015). The investigation overall reported the following: About 5 TRBV segments, including TRBV5-6, TRBV5-1 and TRBV20-1, were significantly more frequent in patients than controls.

Libraries were prepared through PCR. Sequencer: Illumina HiSeq 2500. To reduce PCR and sequencing biases, unique molecular identifiers were incorporated into the TCR beta cDNA libraries. TCRdb trimmed the raw reads at Q25, called clones with MiXCR and kept productive beta chains. Each record represents a unique CDR3 protein, reported with the most common genes and DNA among its rows. For this sample the table gives fewer than 700,000 distinct CDR3 sequences, of which roughly 40% were detected only once. The ten top clones hold about 1.5% of the sample. Antigen specificity for these receptors is unknown. The specimen was blood. The receptor set was obtained from a girl aged 5-17 years with multiple sclerosis.

The gene calls are TRBV2 and TRBJ2-5; D possibly corresponds to TRBD1 (5 bases). The assigned J gene may be wrong: the sequence end matches TRBJ2-7 better. The length of the CDR3 is 12 residues. Germline V gene data show CDR1 as SNHLY and CDR2 as FYNNEI. The CDR3 coding sequence is TGTGCCAGCAGTGCCAGGGCTTACGAGCAGTACTTC. This encodes CASSARAYEQYF.

This rearrangement joins TRBV7-9 to TRBJ2-1; 8 bases map to TRBD2. Germline assignment: CDR1 SEHNR and CDR2 FQNEAQ (reference sequence). The V and J ends lost 4 bases and 4 bases, in that order; junction bases with no gene match: 12. This CDR3 has 17 amino acids. CDR3 in amino acids: CASSSGGSRYKYNEQFF. The CDR3 DNA sequence: TGTGCCAGCAGCTCGGGGGGGTCCCGATATAAATACAATGAGCAGTTCTTC.

The genes are TRBV20-1 and TRBJ1-2; the D gene is possibly TRBD1 (5 bases). Trimming shortened V by 5 bases and J by 8 bases, and 18 bases separated the two germline ends. The CDR3 covers 13 residues. Germline loops: CDR1 DFQATT, CDR2 SNEGSKA (reference sequence). The CDR3 sequence is CSAPYAGAEGYTF. CDR3 sequence (DNA): TGCAGTGCTCCTTATGCCGGGGCCGAAGGCTACACCTTC.

J is TRBJ2-5 and V is TRBV5-1; D gene uncertain. From germline, CDR1 is SGHRS and CDR2 YFSETQ. The length of the CDR3 is 13 residues. The V and J ends lost 1 base and 3 bases respectively, with 7 bases between them. The CDR3 loop is CASSLNTEETQYF. The CDR3 nucleotides are TGCGCCAGCAGCTTGAATACGGAAGAGACCCAGTACTTC.

V is TRBV11-2 and J is TRBJ1-6; no definite D call. The V end lost 3 bases, the J end lost 9 bases, and 9 bases lay between the germline ends. The germline CDR1 and CDR2 sequences are SGHAT and FQNNGV. The CDR3 is made up of 13 amino acids. DNA of the CDR3: TGTGCCAGCAGCTTGTTAGAGGTTTCACCCCTCCACTTT. Translation gives CASSLLEVSPLHF.

This clonotype was detected only a few times. This rearrangement joins TRBV10-3 to TRBJ2-1; 9 bases line up with TRBD2. The CDR3 consists of 16 residues. V trimming: 0 bases; J trimming: 1 base; junction bases outside the gene matches: 1. Germline CDR1 ENHRY, CDR2 SYGVKD. The CDR3 DNA follows: TGTGCCATCAGTGAGTCGCGGGGGGGATCCTACAATGAGCAGTTCTTC. It encodes CAISESRGGSYNEQFF.

The rearrangement uses TRBV20-1 and TRBJ2-7; possibly TRBD1 for D (6 bases). V lost 1 base, J lost 7 bases, and 20 bases lay in between. From germline, CDR1 is DFQATT and CDR2 SNEGSKA (reference sequence). This CDR3 has 15 amino acids. CDR3 loop: CSARARWGPVGEQYF. The CDR3 bases are TGCAGTGCTAGAGCCCGGTGGGGGCCCGTCGGGGAGCAGTACTTC.

V is TRBV5-1 and J is TRBJ1-2; D is uncertain. Trimming cost V 1 base and J 4 bases, with 14 bases left between them. CDR3 length: 15 amino acids. Germline CDR1 reads SGHRS; CDR2 reads YFSETQ. Here the CDR3 DNA reads TGCGCCAGCAGCTTGAGGCCTGGACGAAGCTATGGCTACACCTTC. Amino acid sequence: CASSLRPGRSYGYTF.

V gene TRBV4-1 combines with J gene TRBJ2-2, with D perhaps given as TRBD1 or TRBD2 (5 bases each). This CDR3 comprises 15 residues. V lost 1 base to trimming and J lost 4 bases, with 10 bases between them. CDR1 and CDR2 from the germline V gene are MGHRA and YSYEKL. CDR3 coding DNA: TGCGCCAGCAGCCAAGGGGGCGCGGGCACCGGGGAGCTGTTTTTT. Translation gives CASSQGGAGTGELFF.

The sample holds a few counts of this clonotype. The CDR3 loop is CASSAYTGGGETQYF. DNA of the CDR3: TGCGCCAGCAGCGCATACACGGGAGGTGGGGAGACCCAGTACTTC. This chain connects TRBV5-1 to TRBJ2-5, with 7 bases aligning to TRBD2. The trim removed 4 bases at V and 5 bases at J, leaving 11 bases unmatched. This CDR3 is built from 15 residues. Germline V gives CDR1 SGHRS, CDR2 YFSETQ.

The chain has TRBV7-9 and TRBJ2-7; 9 bases are shared with TRBD1. The germline gives CDR1 SEHNR, CDR2 FQNEAQ (reference sequence). The CDR3 totals 19 residues. Unmatched junction bases numbered 24, after V lost 5 bases and J lost 7 bases. The CDR3 DNA reads TGTGCCAGCAGCCCCCCCCGGGCCATCTTCGGGACAGGGAGAGGGGAGCAGTACTTC. As protein: CASSPPRAIFGTGRGEQYF.

The V call is TRBV6-5, the J call TRBJ2-1, with TRBD2 matching over 10 bases. CDR1 is MNHEY, CDR2 SVGAGI, per germline. V shed 2 bases, J shed 3 bases, and the junction held 4 bases outside the gene matches. The CDR3 extends over 16 amino acids. The CDR3 coding sequence is TGTGCCAGCAGTTACCGGACTAGCGGTAGCTACAATGAGCAGTTCTTC. Amino acid sequence: CASSYRTSGSYNEQFF.

This clonotype was found a few times. The chain has TRBV5-6 and TRBJ2-7; 8 bases are a match to TRBD2. Per germline, CDR1 SGHDT and CDR2 YYEEEE. With V trimmed by 4 bases and J by 5 bases, 5 bases remained unmatched. CDR3 size: 13 residues. The CDR3: CASSPGTRDEQYF. The CDR3 DNA reads TGTGCCAGCAGCCCCGGGACTAGGGACGAGCAGTACTTC. Supplemented by reference TRBV5-6 and TRBJ2-7, the full variable domain reads DAGVTQSPTHLIKTRGQQVTLRCSPKSGHDTVSWYQQALGQGPQFIFQYYEEEERQRGNFPDRFSGHQFPNYSSELNVNALLLGDSALYLCASSPGTRDEQYFGPGTRLTVT.

J is TRBJ2-1 and V is TRBV6-2 or TRBV6-3; the match to TRBD2 covers 12 bases. V trimming: 5 bases; J trimming: 3 bases; junction bases outside the gene matches: 11. Germline assignment: CDR1 MNHEY and CDR2 SVGEGT. This CDR3 contains 18 residues. This CDR3 reads CASSHNLAGGHHYNEQFF. CDR3 coding DNA: TGTGCCAGCAGTCATAATCTAGCGGGGGGGCACCACTACAATGAGCAGTTCTTC.